Listed here are 17 T cell receptor beta chains from one sample, sequenced in a study of cytomegalovirus exposure and HLA in healthy donors. PCR primers comprised 60 Vbeta and 13 Jbeta primers. TCRdb keeps only in-frame clones here, not all; method: immunoSEQ multiplex PCR. In the table there are 150,000 to 200,000 clones, more than 65% of which are singletons. Sequenced material: PBMCs. These TCRs come from a man in his late teens or twenties in good health and CMV-seropositive.

Only a few counts were recorded for this clone. Other nucleotide sequences in the sample specify the same CDR3. The gene calls are TRBV6-1 and TRBJ1-5; TRBD1 matches 8 bases. V was clipped by 1 base and J by 4 bases; unmatched bases: 3. The CDR3 runs 15 residues. Germline CDR1 is MNHNS and CDR2 is SASEGT. As DNA, the CDR3 is TGTGCCAGCAGTGAAGTGTACAGGGGGAATCAGCCCCAGCATTTT. This gives the protein CASSEVYRGNQPQHF.

The rearrangement links TRBV9 to TRBJ2-5; 9 bases are shared with TRBD2. V was clipped by 1 base and J by 5 bases; unmatched bases: 9. The CDR3 runs to 16 residues. Germline CDR1 and CDR2: SGDLS and YYNGEE. The chain's CDR3 is CASSVLAGNTGETQYF. The CDR3 DNA is TGTGCCAGCAGCGTACTAGCGGGGAACACTGGGGAGACCCAGTACTTC.

This clone showed up just a few times. The V call is TRBV30, the J call TRBJ2-1, with D possibly matching TRBD1 (5 bases). The V gene's germline CDR1 is GTSNPN and CDR2 SVGIG (reference sequence). Trimming stripped 3 bases from V and 9 bases from J, with 12 bases between. The CDR3 spans 12 residues. The CDR3 sequence: CAWSDRGSEQFF. The CDR3 nucleotides are TGTGCCTGGAGCGATAGGGGATCTGAGCAGTTCTTC.

The CDR3: CASSLLGQGYTF. The CDR3 nucleotides read TGTGCCAGCAGTTTATTGGGGCAGGGCTACACCTTC. The rearrangement joins TRBV28 to TRBJ1-2, with D perhaps TRBD1 (5 bases). The ends were cut back, 1 base at V and 8 bases at J, with 8 bases in the middle. In germline, CDR1 is MDHEN, CDR2 SYDVKM. CDR3 length equals 12 residues.

The chain recombines TRBV6-1 with TRBJ2-1; 10 nucleotides agree with TRBD2. This CDR3 region has 15 residues. Trimming removed 2 bases from V and 7 bases from J; junction bases left unmatched: 5. Looked up from germline, CDR1 is MNHNS and CDR2 is SASEGT. The CDR3 loop is CASSELTSGQNEQFF. The CDR3 coding sequence is TGTGCCAGCAGTGAATTGACTAGCGGGCAAAATGAGCAGTTCTTC.

The chain joins TRBV25-1 to TRBJ2-3, with no clear D. V lost 8 bases and J lost 8, with 14 bases in between. CDR1 is MGHDK, CDR2 SYGVNS, per germline. This CDR3 has 12 amino acids. CDR3 residues: CASRSALLTQYF. CDR3 coding DNA: TGTGCCAGCCGGTCCGCTTTGCTTACGCAGTATTTT.

The CDR3, as DNA: TGTGCCAGCAGCGACAGGGCGGGCGAGCAGTACGTC. Residues: CASSDRAGEQYV. The V gene is TRBV2, the J gene TRBJ2-7, with 7 bases aligning to TRBD1. The CDR3 extends over 12 amino acids. The V segment lost 6 bases and the J segment 6 bases; nucleotides outside the gene matches: 5. Germline CDR1 is SNHLY and CDR2 is FYNNEI.

Only a few counts were recorded for this clone. The chain uses TRBV30 and TRBJ2-2; 7 bases line up with TRBD2. The V and J ends lost 2 bases and 0 bases, in that order; junction bases with no gene match: 3. The CDR3 sequence is 15 residues long. Germline assignment: CDR1 GTSNPN and CDR2 SVGIG (reference sequence). This CDR3 is CAWSSSGANTGELFF. The CDR3, as DNA: TGTGCCTGGAGTTCTAGCGGAGCGAACACCGGGGAGCTGTTTTTT. Combining the CDR3 with reference TRBV30 and TRBJ2-2 gives the whole variable domain SQTIHQWPATLVQPVGSPLSLECTVEGTSNPNLYWYRQAAGRGLQLLFYSVGIGQISSEVPQNLSASRPQDRQFILSSKKLLLSDSGFYLCAWSSSGANTGELFFGEGSRLTVL.

V is TRBV6-6 and J is TRBJ1-6, with D possibly being TRBD1 (5 bases). The V and J ends lost 4 bases and 8 bases respectively, with 15 bases between them. Germline V lookup: CDR1 MNHNY, CDR2 SVGAGI (reference sequence). The CDR3 spans 15 residues. In DNA, the CDR3 is TGTGCCAGCAGTTTCCGAGCGGGACTAGATTCACCCCTCCACTTT. This translates into CASSFRAGLDSPLHF.

The chain uses TRBV7-3 and TRBJ2-3; TRBD2 matches at 14 bases. Germline V gene sequence: CDR1 SGHTA, CDR2 FQGTGA. V gave up 3 bases and J gave up 4 bases; unmatched junction bases: 3. CDR3 length equals 16 residues. CDR3 sequence (DNA): TGTGCCAGCAGCTTTGGACTAGCGGGGGGTTCAGATACGCAGTATTTT. Its protein is CASSFGLAGGSDTQYF.

The chain is built from TRBV11-2 and TRBJ2-5; 7 positions agree with TRBD2. Germline lookup yields CDR1 SGHAT and CDR2 FQNNGV. Trimming at V came to 5 bases and at J to 2 bases, leaving 5 bases not matched to a gene. The CDR3 loop spans 14 amino acids. CDR3: CASSQGLDQETQYF. The CDR3 nucleotides are TGTGCCAGCAGCCAAGGACTAGATCAAGAGACCCAGTACTTC. Full variable domain (missing parts from reference TRBV11-2 and TRBJ2-5): EAGVAQSPRYKIIEKRQSVAFWCNPISGHATLYWYQQILGQGPKLLIQFQNNGVVDDSQLPKDRFSAERLKGVDSTLKIQPAKLEDSAVYLCASSQGLDQETQYFGPGTRLLVL.

The rearrangement uses TRBV11-3 and TRBJ2-2; 7 nucleotides match TRBD2. The CDR3 extends over 16 amino acids. Germline loops: CDR1 SGHNT, CDR2 YENEEA. The V gene end was trimmed by 1 base and the J gene end by 4 bases; junction bases not matched to a gene: 6. The CDR3 here is CASSLVGSGGTGELFF. The CDR3 DNA follows: TGTGCCAGCAGCTTAGTCGGTTCGGGGGGCACCGGGGAGCTGTTTTTT.

The rearrangement joins TRBV6-4 to TRBJ2-3; tentatively, D is TRBD2 (6 bases). The CDR3 is 15 residues long. Per germline, CDR1 MRHNA and CDR2 SNTAGT. The V gene lost 4 bases and the J gene lost 4 bases, with 15 bases spanning the gap. The CDR3 DNA reads TGTGCCAGCAGTGCTCGGGAGACACTGGCAGATACGCAGTATTTT. Protein product: CASSARETLADTQYF.

The rearrangement links TRBV29-1 to TRBJ1-1; possibly TRBD1 for D (6 bases). The germline V and J ends were trimmed by 7 bases and 4 bases, with 13 bases remaining between them. CDR1 is SQVTM and CDR2 is ANQGSEA in the germline V gene. This CDR3 contains 12 residues. CDR3 in DNA: TGCAGCGGGAGCGAACAGGGCACTGAAGCTTTCTTT. It is translated as CSGSEQGTEAFF.

This clone showed up just once. In DNA, the CDR3 is TGTGCCAGCAGCCGACAGTCAACTAATGAAAAACTGTTTTTT. Its protein product is CASSRQSTNEKLFF. The chain joins TRBV5-4 to TRBJ1-4, with a weak D call TRBD1 (5 bases). Germline V lookup: CDR1 SGHNT, CDR2 YYREEE (reference sequence). The CDR3 runs to 14 residues. V lost 4 bases to trimming and J lost 0 bases, with 7 bases between them.

The CDR3 is CAISESLDRGTQETQYF. CDR3 coding DNA: TGTGCCATCAGTGAGTCTTTGGACAGGGGGACCCAAGAGACCCAGTACTTC. The J gene is TRBJ2-5, the V gene TRBV10-3, with 10 bases matching TRBD1. Germline values: CDR1 ENHRY, CDR2 SYGVKD. Trimming removed 0 bases from V and 1 base from J; junction bases left unmatched: 5. The CDR3 has 17 amino acids.

V is TRBV29-1 and J is TRBJ2-1; D is unresolved. The germline CDR1 and CDR2 sequences are SQVTM and ANQGSEA. Trimming took 7 bases from V and 7 from J, leaving 20 bases between them. The CDR3 runs to 14 residues. In DNA form, the CDR3 reads TGCAGCGCCCTTGGGCCTAACCCTAATAATGAGCAGTTCTTC. This gives the protein CSALGPNPNNEQFF.